Reported below is one TCR beta chain. Its recognized antigen is unknown. It may be a read error: a sequence one base away is much more abundant. This specimen comes from a study of molecular identifiers for immune sequencing clone quantification (dated by TCRdb to 2016 to 2018). Turning to the overall study: For a replicate experiment, RNA from approximately 20,000 or 100,000 naive CD8 T cells was divided into five aliquots, of which four were sequenced. The study was a methods study using CD8 T cells to benchmark molecular-identifier clustering-based TCR repertoire sequencing (MIDCIRS) and TCR RNA copy counting. Paper-wide results and their limitations: Without barcode sub-clustering, chimeric consensus sequences inflated TCR diversity; chimeras reached as high as 47%. Naive libraries contained spiked-in Jurkat TCR RNA (approximately nine copies' worth), which is not part of the donor repertoire. In CMV-specific effector cells, clones with more than 20 RNA copies contained over 98% of molecules, whereas in naive cells such clones contained under 1% of molecules. The sizes of highly expanded clones could end up underestimated when identical TCR molecules share a barcode. Spiked-in Jurkat TCR RNA equivalent to a single cell was reported to be detectable even among approximately 1 million naive CD8 T cells. Approximately 3.1 recovered TCR RNA copies per cell were obtained by modeling, versus about 10 by digital PCR, implying a capture efficiency of about 30%.

Libraries of naive CD8 T cells were built from anywhere between about 18,000 and 1,000,000 sorted cells, with 10%, 30% or 50% of the purified RNA used. Naive CD8 T cells were FACS-sorted as CD8+CD4-CCR7+CD45RA+ on a BD FACSAria II into RLT Plus buffer. To test detection sensitivity, Jurkat RNA equal to over nine TCR copies was added to samples of roughly 17,000-1,100,000 naive CD8 T cells. Enrichment of CD8 T cells was performed with RosetteSep CD8+ T Cell Enrichment Cocktail and Ficoll-Paque, after which ACK red cell lysis was carried out. Preparation of the library involved PCR. Instrument used: Illumina HiSeq 4000. Bulk TCR libraries were generated as previously described, with the TCR primers listed in Table S5 used. The Qiagen AllPrep DNA/RNA kit was used to purify total RNA. Before any analysis, reads coming from multiple sequencing runs of the same library were combined into one pool. The original pipeline was this. Only reads with exact TCR constant sequence were kept, trimmed to 150 nt, and grouped by their 12-nt molecular barcodes. Reads within each barcode group were sub-clustered using a 15% Levenshtein threshold, and quality-weighted consensus sequences were constructed for each RNA molecule. Non-functional sequences were discarded, and so were lower-count sequences lying one edit away from another sequence. Based on a fit of two negative binomial distributions, barcode sub-clusters having less than 20% of the maximum read count were discarded. TCRdb reanalyzed the raw reads on its own, using fastp at Q25 for trimming and MiXCR for clone calling, and kept in-frame beta chains. Rows merge per CDR3 protein into single entries with the most common DNA and genes. The V and J calls were not made by the authors but by TCRdb's processing. The sample table holds some 650,000 distinct CDR3 sequences, of which about 20% were seen once. Jointly, the top ten make up under 0.95% of the sample.

This receptor was obtained from a human donor in good health. Some libraries in this study had Jurkat cell RNA spiked in. Sequenced material: naive CD8+ T cells from blood, with Jurkat cell RNA spiked in. Reading the label with the study, this specimen's cell subset or site is: FACS-sorted CD8+CD4-CCR7+CD45RA+ naive T cells.

The CDR3 protein is CSARPAELSYEQYF. The DNA sequence is given as TGCAGTGCTAGACCGGCAGAGCTCTCCTACGAGCAGTACTTC. The chain links TRBV20-1 with TRBJ2-7; too little of a D gene remains to name it. Reading from cysteine to phenylalanine, the CDR3 counts 14 amino acids. The kept DNA is CDR3 alone, 42 bases in frame from the first base. V loses 2 bases, J loses 0 bases, and the germline ends lie 11 bases apart. CDR1 and CDR2, looked up from the germline V gene (reference sequence), are DFQATT and SNEGSKA.